One and the same sample provided the 29 T cell receptor beta chains below, sequenced in a study of T cells in Graves' hyperthyroidism and ophthalmopathy. Amplified regions were TCR beta CDR3 sequences from RNA transcripts. HTBI primers drove first-round RT-PCR of the TCR CDR3. MiXCR, applied by TCRdb to the multiplex PCR reads, yields one record per CDR3 protein. The sample contains a few hundred thousand distinct CDR3 sequences, about 22% of which appear only once. Material for sequencing was blood. The origin of the receptors is a woman between 70 and 85 years old with Graves' ophthalmopathy.

J is TRBJ2-7 and V is TRBV6-5; TRBD2 agrees at 9 bases. The germline V gene encodes CDR1 MNHEY and CDR2 SVGAGI. This CDR3 is 16 amino acids long. Trimming took 0 bases from V and 2 from J; bases not matched to a gene: 5. CDR3 bases: TGTGCCAGCAGTTACTCCAGATTAGCGGGAGCCTACGAGCAGTACTTC. Its translation is CASSYSRLAGAYEQYF.

This clonotype has a single count. The chain couples TRBV4-1 to TRBJ1-1, with D perhaps matching TRBD1 (6 bases). Trimming shortened V by 0 bases and J by 1 base, and 15 bases separated the two germline ends. The CDR3 covers 17 residues. Germline CDR1 and CDR2: MGHRA and YSYEKL. The CDR3 spells CASSQEPGEITNTEAFF. The CDR3, as DNA: TGCGCCAGCAGCCAAGAGCCAGGGGAGATAACGAACACTGAAGCTTTCTTT.

This clonotype was counted only a few times. The rearrangement joins TRBV9 to TRBJ1-5; 7 bases are shared with TRBD1. The CDR3 is 14 residues long. V was pared by 3 bases and J by 1 base, with 1 base of the junction left unmatched. CDR1 SGDLS and CDR2 YYNGEE come from the germline V gene. CDR3 bases: TGTGCCAGCAGCGCGGGACAGAGCAATCAGCCCCAGCATTTT. Its protein is CASSAGQSNQPQHF. Full variable domain (remainder filled in from reference TRBV9 and TRBJ1-5): DSGVTQTPKHLITATGQRVTLRCSPRSGDLSVYWYQQSLDQGLQFLIQYYNGEERAKGNILERFSAQQFPDLHSELNLSSLELGDSALYFCASSAGQSNQPQHFGDGTRLSIL.

As for this clonotype: One junction end disagrees with the germline gene, perhaps due to a read error. V usage is TRBV9 and J usage is TRBJ2-3, with D possibly being TRBD2 (6 bases). Germline lookup yields CDR1 SGDLS and CDR2 YYNGEE. CDR3 size: 13 residues. The CDR3 is CASSPRGEDTQYF. For the CDR3, the DNA is TGTGCCAGCAGCCCCCGAGGGGAGGATACACAGTATTTT.

The chain is built from TRBV27 and TRBJ2-1; 9 bases are a match to TRBD2. The J call is in doubt because the DNA end fits TRBJ2-7 better. The CDR3 loop spans 15 amino acids. Germline V gene lookup returns CDR1 MNHEY and CDR2 SMNVEV (reference sequence). In nucleotides, the CDR3 is TGTGCCAGCAGTTTCGTAAGCGGGAGGTACAATGAGCAGTACTTC. This codes for CASSFVSGRYNEQYF.

This clonotype appeared many times. The rearrangement links TRBV3-1 to TRBJ1-5; perhaps TRBD1 as D (6 bases). The CDR3 sequence is 15 residues long. Germline V gives CDR1 LGHDT, CDR2 YNNKEL (reference sequence). V was shortened by 0 bases and J by 6 bases, with 12 bases between the two germline ends. CDR3 sequence (DNA): TGTGCCAGCAGCCAAGAAGGGGGATTCGGTCAGCCCCAGCATTTT. Residues: CASSQEGGFGQPQHF. Combining the CDR3 with reference TRBV3-1 and TRBJ1-5 gives the whole variable domain DTAVSQTPKYLVTQMGNDKSIKCEQNLGHDTMYWYKQDSKKFLKIMFSYNNKELIINETVPNRFSPKSPDKAHLNLHINSLELGDSAVYFCASSQEGGFGQPQHFGDGTRLSIL.

The V call is TRBV6-2 or TRBV6-3, the J call TRBJ2-5, with 7 bases that match TRBD1. Per the germline V gene, CDR1 is MNHEY and CDR2 is SVGEGT. This CDR3 has 16 residues. The ends lost 6 bases at V and 3 bases at J; junction bases unmatched: 13. The CDR3 spells CASRGALMTGKETQYF. Here the CDR3 DNA reads TGTGCCAGCAGGGGGGCCCTAATGACAGGGAAAGAGACCCAGTACTTC.

This clonotype was counted many times. V and J are TRBV28 and TRBJ2-1; 7 nucleotides agree with TRBD2. Losses at the gene ends were 5 bases for V and 6 bases for J; bases not matched to a gene: 16. This CDR3 contains 17 residues. In germline, CDR1 is MDHEN, CDR2 SYDVKM. The CDR3 DNA is TGTGCCAGCAGTCCTTTAAGCGGACTAGGATTCGGCAATGAGCAGTTCTTC. It is translated as CASSPLSGLGFGNEQFF. The entire variable domain, with the rest obtained from reference TRBV28 and TRBJ2-1, is as follows: DVKVTQSSRYLVKRTGEKVFLECVQDMDHENMFWYRQDPGLGLRLIYFSYDVKMKEKGDIPEGYSVSREKKERFSLILESASTNQTSMYLCASSPLSGLGFGNEQFFGPGTRLTVL.

For the CDR3, the DNA is TGTGCCAGCAGCGTAACAGCGTCCCCCTACGAGCAGTACTTC. Protein product: CASSVTASPYEQYF. The gene calls are TRBV9 and TRBJ2-7; D call uncertain. The CDR3 has 14 residues. CDR1 SGDLS and CDR2 YYNGEE come from the germline V gene. V gave up 1 base and J gave up 2 bases, with 10 bases separating them.

V is TRBV27 and J is TRBJ2-1, with 13 positions matching TRBD2. CDR3 length: 14 amino acids. CDR1 is MNHEY, CDR2 SMNVEV, per germline (reference sequence). V dropped 9 bases and J dropped 8; count of bases not matched to a gene: 7. CDR3 amino acids: CASSTSGRAHEQFF. The CDR3, as DNA: TGTGCCAGTTCTACTAGCGGGAGGGCCCATGAGCAGTTCTTC.

This clonotype showed up just a few times. This sequence joins TRBV20-1 and TRBJ2-1; no clear D gene. V was clipped by 3 bases and J by 6 bases, with 9 bases between them. This CDR3 contains 12 residues. Germline V CDR1 and CDR2: DFQATT, SNEGSKA (reference sequence). This CDR3 reads CSASEQLNEQFF. The CDR3 DNA reads TGCAGTGCTAGTGAACAGCTCAATGAGCAGTTCTTC.

This chain links TRBV5-1 with TRBJ2-5; D possibly corresponds to TRBD1 (5 bases). The ends were cut back, 6 bases at V and 2 bases at J, with 11 bases in the middle. The CDR3 totals 13 residues. CDR1 is SGHRS, CDR2 YFSETQ, per germline. The CDR3 coding sequence is TGCGCCAGCATGGGGCAACCGCAAGAGACCCAGTACTTC. Translation: CASMGQPQETQYF. Drawing the rest from reference TRBV5-1 and TRBJ2-5, the complete variable domain is KAGVTQTPRYLIKTRGQQVTLSCSPISGHRSVSWYQQTPGQGLQFLFEYFSETQRNKGNFPGRFSGRQFSNSRSEMNVSTLELGDSALYLCASMGQPQETQYFGPGTRLLVL.

The V and J genes are TRBV20-1 and TRBJ1-1; D might be TRBD1 (6 bases). The CDR3 has 12 residues. In germline, CDR1 is DFQATT, CDR2 SNEGSKA (reference sequence). V lost 6 bases, J lost 3 bases, and 11 bases lay in between. The CDR3 sequence is CSAEGVDTEAFF. CDR3 nucleotides: TGCAGTGCAGAGGGGGTAGACACTGAAGCTTTCTTT.

This clonotype was counted a few times. The genes are TRBV28 and TRBJ1-5; tentatively, D is TRBD1 (5 bases). The CDR3 is made up of 18 amino acids. Between the trimmed V and J ends, which lost 5 bases and 0 bases, there was a span of 20 bases. Germline V gene data show CDR1 as MDHEN and CDR2 as SYDVKM. CDR3 residues: CASSLQVVRGYSNQPQHF. In DNA form, the CDR3 reads TGTGCCAGCAGTCTACAAGTGGTGAGGGGTTATAGCAATCAGCCCCAGCATTTT.

This chain uses TRBV5-6 with TRBJ1-1; possibly TRBD1 for D (5 bases). The CDR3 has 12 residues. Trimming stripped 3 bases from V and 3 bases from J, with 6 bases between. Per the germline V gene, CDR1 is SGHDT and CDR2 is YYEEEE. In nucleotides, the CDR3 is TGTGCCAGCAGCTCGGGACACACTGAAGCTTTCTTT. Amino acid sequence: CASSSGHTEAFF.

This clonotype was seen a few times. This rearrangement joins TRBV24-1 to TRBJ2-1; D uncertain. CDR1 is KGHDR, CDR2 SFDVKD, per germline. Deletions cut 4 bases from V and 5 bases from J, with 11 bases between. The CDR3 is made up of 14 amino acids. In nucleotides, the CDR3 is TGTGCCACCAGTGAGAAGGACGGAAACAATGAGCAGTTCTTC. Its translation is CATSEKDGNNEQFF.

This rearrangement joins TRBV20-1 to TRBJ2-3, with D tentatively TRBD2 (5 bases). With 6 bases removed from V and 2 bases from J, the gap between germline ends came to 15 bases. CDR1 and CDR2 (germline): DFQATT, SNEGSKA (reference sequence). The CDR3 consists of 14 residues. For the CDR3, the DNA is TGCAGTGCCCATGGACTCCAACACACAGATACGCAGTATTTT. This codes for CSAHGLQHTDTQYF.

The genes are TRBV6-1 and TRBJ2-2, with 11 bases aligning to TRBD2. V lost 6 bases and J lost 6; bases outside the gene matches: 9. Germline lookup yields CDR1 MNHNS and CDR2 SASEGT. The CDR3 extends over 16 amino acids. As DNA, the CDR3 is TGTGCCAGCAGGATTCGACTAGCGGGAAAGGCCGGGGAGCTGTTTTTT. This codes for CASRIRLAGKAGELFF.

The rearrangement joins TRBV3-1 to TRBJ2-1; D is unresolved. V was clipped by 2 bases and J by 8 bases, with 7 bases between them. This CDR3 is 12 amino acids long. Germline V gene lookup returns CDR1 LGHDT and CDR2 YNNKEL (reference sequence). In DNA, the CDR3 is TGTGCCAGCAGCCAACTATATCATGAGCAGTTCTTC. Translated: CASSQLYHEQFF.

This clonotype was recorded at least ten times. This chain uses TRBV2 with TRBJ2-1; either TRBD1 or TRBD2 may supply D (5 bases each). CDR1 SNHLY and CDR2 FYNNEI come from the germline V gene. The CDR3 spans 15 residues. V was pared by 4 bases and J by 5 bases, with 15 bases between. The CDR3 here is CASSGSGTMDNEQFF. CDR3 coding DNA: TGTGCCAGCAGTGGGTCAGGGACGATGGACAATGAGCAGTTCTTC. Based on the CDR3 plus reference TRBV2 and TRBJ2-1, the full variable domain is EPEVTQTPSHQVTQMGQEVILRCVPISNHLYFYWYRQILGQKVEFLVSFYNNEISEKSEIFDDQFSVERPDGSNFTLKIRSTKLEDSAMYFCASSGSGTMDNEQFFGPGTRLTVL.

With respect to this clonotype: At one end, the junction sequence differs from germline, possibly due to a read error. The chain combines TRBV5-1 with TRBJ2-2, with D unresolved. This CDR3 is 16 amino acids long. Per the germline V gene, CDR1 is SGHRS and CDR2 is YFSETQ. The CDR3 region has the DNA TGCGCCAGCAGCTTCCCCCCACCCACGAACACCGGAGAGCTGTTTTTT. Translation gives CASSFPPPTNTGELFF.

V usage is TRBV3-1 and J usage is TRBJ2-1; D is perhaps TRBD2 (6 bases). Germline assignment: CDR1 LGHDT and CDR2 YNNKEL (reference sequence). V lost 6 bases to trimming and J lost 0 bases, with 18 bases between them. CDR3 size: 17 residues. CDR3 sequence reads: CASRQRGLRSSYNEQFF. Here the CDR3 DNA reads TGTGCCAGCAGACAAAGGGGACTCAGAAGCTCCTACAATGAGCAGTTCTTC.

This chain links TRBV20-1 with TRBJ2-7; a weak D match, TRBD2 (5 bases). CDR3 size: 13 residues. CDR1 is DFQATT and CDR2 is SNEGSKA in the germline V gene (reference sequence). V was shortened by 4 bases and J by 2 bases, with 12 bases between the two germline ends. In DNA form, the CDR3 reads TGCAGTGCTACCGCTAGCAGAACCTACGAGCAGTACTTC. It yields the protein CSATASRTYEQYF.

The chain is built from TRBV7-6 and TRBJ1-3; D gene ambiguous. The CDR3 is made up of 14 amino acids. CDR1 and CDR2 (germline): SGHVS, FNYEAQ. With 1 base removed from V and 4 bases from J, the gap between germline ends came to 8 bases. As DNA, the CDR3 is TGTGCCAGCAGCTTAGATATTGGCGGAAACACCATATATTTT. Translating gives CASSLDIGGNTIYF.

The CDR3 region is CASQGQGLYNEQFF. The CDR3 bases are TGTGCCAGCCAAGGACAGGGCCTCTACAATGAGCAGTTCTTC. The chain recombines TRBV19 with TRBJ2-1, with TRBD1 matching over 8 bases. In germline, CDR1 is LNHDA, CDR2 SQIVND (reference sequence). This CDR3 has 14 residues. After removal of 9 bases from V and 3 bases from J, the junction contained 7 bases not matched to a gene.

This clonotype was counted many times. The rearrangement joins TRBV7-9 to TRBJ1-2, with D possibly TRBD1 on 6 matching bases. The length of the CDR3 is 13 residues. V lost 3 bases and J lost 7, with 12 bases in between. Germline CDR1 and CDR2: SEHNR and FQNEAQ (reference sequence). CDR3 in amino acids: CASSLAGVTGYTF. The CDR3 DNA reads as TGTGCCAGCAGCTTGGCAGGGGTAACTGGCTACACCTTC.

There are a few counts of this clonotype. This sequence joins TRBV5-1 and TRBJ1-4; TRBD1 is a possible D gene (6 bases). The V and J ends lost 1 base and 7 bases respectively, with 14 bases between them. The CDR3 runs 15 residues. Germline V gives CDR1 SGHRS, CDR2 YFSETQ. The CDR3 is CASSLSGQGSEKLFF. CDR3 in DNA: TGCGCCAGCAGCTTGTCTGGGCAGGGGAGTGAAAAACTGTTTTTT.

This clonotype came up a few times. The rearrangement joins TRBV2 to TRBJ1-1; D remains ambiguous. Germline CDR1 is SNHLY and CDR2 is FYNNEI. V gave up 2 bases and J gave up 0 bases, with 7 bases separating them. The CDR3 contains 14 residues. The chain's CDR3 is CASSELRVNTEAFF. CDR3 nucleotide sequence: TGTGCCAGCAGTGAACTACGGGTGAACACTGAAGCTTTCTTT.

The rearrangement uses TRBV6-2 or TRBV6-3 and TRBJ2-1; 8 nucleotides match TRBD2. Germline V gene sequence: CDR1 MNHEY, CDR2 SVGEGT. This CDR3 contains 14 residues. Losses at the gene ends were 6 bases for V and 8 bases for J; bases not matched to a gene: 9. CDR3 sequence: CASRHSLAGYEQFF. For the CDR3, the DNA is TGTGCCAGCAGGCACTCTCTAGCGGGTTATGAGCAGTTCTTC.